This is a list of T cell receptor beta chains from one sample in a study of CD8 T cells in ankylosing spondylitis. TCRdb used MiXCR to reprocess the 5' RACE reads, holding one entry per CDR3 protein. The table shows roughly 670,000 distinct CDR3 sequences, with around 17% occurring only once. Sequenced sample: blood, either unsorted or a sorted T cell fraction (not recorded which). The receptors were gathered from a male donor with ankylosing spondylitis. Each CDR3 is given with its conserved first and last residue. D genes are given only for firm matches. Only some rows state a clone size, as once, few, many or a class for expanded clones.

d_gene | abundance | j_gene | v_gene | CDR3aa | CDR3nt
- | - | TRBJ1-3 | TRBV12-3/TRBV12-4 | CASSEQGLTGNTIYF | TGTGCCAGCAGCGAGCAAGGGTTAACTGGAAACACCATATATTTT
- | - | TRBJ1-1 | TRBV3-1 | CASSQEPERNTEAFF | TGTGCCAGCAGCCAAGAACCGGAGAGGAACACTGAAGCTTTCTTT
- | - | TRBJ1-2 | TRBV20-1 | CSARDRRSDYGYTF | TGCAGTGCTAGAGATAGACGCAGTGACTATGGCTACACCTTC
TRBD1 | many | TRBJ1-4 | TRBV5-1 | CASTQSGGRTEKLFF | TGCGCCAGCACCCAATCAGGGGGCCGGACTGAAAAACTGTTTTTT
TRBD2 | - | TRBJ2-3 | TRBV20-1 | CSASREGGITDTQYF | TGCAGTGCTAGTAGGGAGGGCGGGATCACAGATACGCAGTATTTT
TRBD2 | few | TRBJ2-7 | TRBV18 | CASQSGGPGEQYF | TGTGCCAGCCAGTCGGGGGGGCCTGGCGAGCAGTACTTC
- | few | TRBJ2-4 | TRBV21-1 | CASNLRRRDLAKNIQYF | TGTGCCAGCAACCTACGAAGGCGGGACCTAGCCAAAAACATTCAGTACTTC
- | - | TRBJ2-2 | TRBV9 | CASSVDSGSNTGELFF | TGTGCCAGCAGCGTAGACAGCGGGTCGAACACCGGGGAGCTGTTTTTT
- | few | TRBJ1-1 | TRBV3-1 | CASSQDVGLDTEAFF | TGTGCCAGCAGCCAAGATGTAGGGTTGGACACTGAAGCTTTCTTT
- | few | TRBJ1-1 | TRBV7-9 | CASSFEVRAAFF | TGTGCCAGCAGCTTCGAGGTCAGGGCAGCTTTCTTT
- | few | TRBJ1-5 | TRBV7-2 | CASSRNRDNQPQHF | TGTGCCAGCAGCCGAAACAGGGACAATCAGCCCCAGCATTTT
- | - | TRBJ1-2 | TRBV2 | CASSGALVGGDGYTF | TGTGCCAGCAGTGGAGCCCTCGTAGGGGGTGATGGCTACACCTTC
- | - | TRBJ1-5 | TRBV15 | CATADRTEQPQHF | TGTGCCACCGCCGACAGGACTGAGCAGCCCCAGCATTTT
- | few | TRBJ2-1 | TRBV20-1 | CSALSGGGLSYNEQFF | TGCAGTGCTCTCAGTGGCGGGGGCCTCTCCTACAATGAGCAGTTCTTC
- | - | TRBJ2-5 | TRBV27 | CASSPLLRDFQETQYF | TGTGCCAGCAGTCCTCTTCTGAGGGACTTCCAAGAGACCCAGTACTTC
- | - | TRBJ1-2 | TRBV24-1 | CATSDLWEYTF | TGTGCCACCAGTGATTTATGGGAATACACCTTC
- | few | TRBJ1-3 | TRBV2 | CASNREVGNTIYF | TGTGCCAGCAATCGGGAAGTCGGAAACACCATATATTTT
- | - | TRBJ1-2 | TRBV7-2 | CASSPDLNRVYYGYTF | TGTGCCAGCAGCCCTGATTTGAACAGGGTGTACTATGGCTACACCTTC
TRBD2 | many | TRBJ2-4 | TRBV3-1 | CASSPHPGTSGNIQYF | TGTGCCAGCAGCCCGCACCCTGGGACTAGCGGAAACATTCAGTACTTC
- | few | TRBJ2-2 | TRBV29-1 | CSVRGTPGELFF | TGCAGCGTTCGGGGGACCCCCGGGGAGCTGTTTTTT
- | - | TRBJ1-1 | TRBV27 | CASSLRGSATEAFF | TGTGCCAGCAGTTTAAGAGGGTCGGCCACTGAAGCTTTCTTT
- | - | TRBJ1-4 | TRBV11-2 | CASSLGSTGGEKLFF | TGTGCCAGCAGCTTAGGATCGACGGGCGGGGAAAAACTGTTTTTT
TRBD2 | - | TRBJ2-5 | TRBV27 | CASSLFGLGAGTKETQYF | TGTGCCAGCAGTTTATTCGGACTAGGAGCGGGCACCAAAGAGACCCAGTACTTC
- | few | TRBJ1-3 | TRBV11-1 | CASSHPWEPRGSGNTIYF | TGTGCCAGCAGCCACCCGTGGGAGCCTCGGGGCTCTGGAAACACCATATATTTT
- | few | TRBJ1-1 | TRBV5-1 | CASSLVRGGTEAFF | TGCGCCAGCAGCTTGGTTCGGGGTGGCACTGAAGCTTTCTTT
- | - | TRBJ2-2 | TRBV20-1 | CSGPLSGELFF | TGCAGTGGCCCGCTTAGCGGGGAGCTGTTTTTT
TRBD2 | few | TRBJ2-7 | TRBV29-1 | CSVSGLAASYEQYF | TGCAGCGTGTCGGGGCTAGCGGCCTCCTACGAGCAGTACTTC
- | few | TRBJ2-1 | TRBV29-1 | CSVEGGQGAKYNEQFF | TGCAGCGTTGAGGGGGGGCAGGGCGCCAAATACAATGAGCAGTTCTTC
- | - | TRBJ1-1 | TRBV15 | CATSSRRSAGRDTEAFF | TGTGCCACCAGCAGCCGAAGAAGTGCTGGGAGGGATACTGAAGCTTTCTTT
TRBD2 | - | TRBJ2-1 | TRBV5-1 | CASSSTLSGSSYEQFF | TGCGCCAGCAGCTCCACCCTGAGCGGGAGTAGCTATGAGCAGTTCTTC
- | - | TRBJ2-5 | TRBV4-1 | CASSHSGGAGETQYF | TGCGCCAGCAGCCATTCCGGCGGGGCGGGGGAGACCCAGTACTTC
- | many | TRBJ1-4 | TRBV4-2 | CASSHDSEKLFF | TGTGCCAGCAGCCACGACAGTGAAAAACTGTTTTTT
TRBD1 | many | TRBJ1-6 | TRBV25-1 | CASSWTGGDSPLHF | TGTGCCAGCAGCTGGACAGGGGGAGATTCACCCCTCCACTTT
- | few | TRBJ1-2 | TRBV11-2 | CASSLDPDSNYGYTF | TGTGCCAGCAGCTTAGATCCGGACAGTAACTATGGCTACACCTTC
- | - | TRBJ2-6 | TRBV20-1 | CSARVAAASGANVLTF | TGCAGTGCTAGAGTAGCAGCGGCCTCTGGGGCCAACGTCCTGACTTTC
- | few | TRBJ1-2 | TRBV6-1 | CASGQLNYGYTF | TGTGCCAGCGGACAGCTTAACTATGGCTACACCTTC
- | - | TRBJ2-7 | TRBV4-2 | CASSQEGTTGEQYF | TGTGCCAGCAGCCAAGAAGGGACGACTGGGGAGCAGTACTTC
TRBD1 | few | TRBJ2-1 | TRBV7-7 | CASSLTTGTGAYNEQFF | TGTGCCAGCAGCTTAACAACCGGGACAGGGGCCTACAATGAGCAGTTCTTC
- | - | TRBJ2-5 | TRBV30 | CAWSVFGETQYF | TGTGCCTGGAGTGTTTTCGGGGAGACCCAGTACTTC
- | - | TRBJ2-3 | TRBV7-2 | CASSSQLVPVTDTQYF | TGTGCCAGCAGCTCTCAACTAGTCCCAGTCACAGATACGCAGTATTTT
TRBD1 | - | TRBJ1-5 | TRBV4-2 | CASSQKITGDPYQPQHF | TGTGCCAGCAGCCAAAAGATAACAGGGGATCCTTATCAGCCCCAGCATTTT
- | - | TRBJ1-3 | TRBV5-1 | CASSELDPWESGNTIYF | TGCGCCAGCAGCGAATTGGACCCATGGGAATCCGGAAACACCATATATTTT
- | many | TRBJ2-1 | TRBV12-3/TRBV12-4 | CASSLSVNEQFF | TGTGCCAGCAGTTTATCCGTCAATGAGCAGTTCTTC
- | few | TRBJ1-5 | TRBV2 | CASSEGVNNQPQHF | TGTGCCAGCAGTGAGGGGGTTAACAATCAGCCCCAGCATTTT
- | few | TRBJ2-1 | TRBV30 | CAWRPGLPHEQFF | TGTGCCTGGAGGCCGGGACTCCCCCATGAGCAGTTCTTC
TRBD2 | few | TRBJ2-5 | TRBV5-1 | CASSPPIEMTSGGAEAPETQYF | TGCGCCAGCAGCCCTCCAATCGAAATGACTAGCGGGGGGGCCGAGGCTCCAGAGACCCAGTACTTC
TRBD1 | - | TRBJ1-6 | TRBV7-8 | CASSGDREASPLHF | TGTGCCAGCAGCGGTGACAGGGAGGCTTCACCCCTCCACTTT
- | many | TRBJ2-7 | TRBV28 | CASSPKDPNSPPSYF | TGTGCCAGCAGTCCTAAGGACCCAAATAGCCCGCCATCGTACTTC
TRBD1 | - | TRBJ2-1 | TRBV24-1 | CATSDPDRVGHNEQFF | TGTGCCACCAGTGATCCTGACAGGGTAGGTCACAATGAGCAGTTCTTC